This TCR beta chain was documented in a study of response to subunit inactivated influenza vaccine. Study-wide results and limits: The authors put forward the suggestion that each seasonal influenza vaccination may bring in only a limited number of new T cells.

Concerning this clonotype: Its antigen is still unknown.

The germline V and J ends were trimmed by 2 bases and 1 base, with 13 bases remaining between them. Germline CDR1 reads MNHEY; CDR2 reads SVGAGI. This CDR3 is 16 amino acids long. TCRdb redid the calling of the RT-PCR reads with MiXCR, one entry per CDR3 protein. The repertoire holds about 190,000 distinct CDR3 sequences, with 14% as singletons. This chain links TRBV6-5 with TRBJ2-3; possible D gene TRBD2, 6 bases. Sequenced material: CD8+ T cells sorted from PBMCs, taken about 5 days after vaccination. The clonotype was recovered from a man aged 45-60 years who received an inactivated influenza vaccine. The CDR3 spells CASSYHRDWGTDTQYF. CDR3 in DNA: TGTGCCAGCAGTTACCATCGGGACTGGGGCACAGATACGCAGTATTTT.